This T cell receptor beta chain was observed in a study of T cell clonotyping in hematopoietic cell transplantation. The table came from immunoSEQ multiplex PCR; TCRdb's copy has only in-frame clones and leaves some out. The sample lists more than 25,000 clones, around nine tenths occurring once. The V end lost 4 bases, the J end lost 7 bases, and 10 bases lay between the germline ends. Germline assignment: CDR1 SQVTM and CDR2 ANQGSEA. The CDR3 sequence is 12 residues long. V usage is TRBV29-1 and J usage is TRBJ2-2; perhaps TRBD2 as D (6 bases). The sequence came from a female patient in her forties or fifties who had an allogeneic stem cell transplant from a related donor, so the T cells may come from the graft donor. Some clones in this sample may be carry-over from other donors' samples. Here the sequenced sample was PBMCs, taken 100 days after allogeneic stem cell transplant. The CDR3 DNA reads as TGCAGCGTTGCACTAGCAATCGGGGAGCTGTTTTTT. As protein: CSVALAIGELFF.